What follows is one T cell receptor beta chain and its context. The antigen is not known. In germline, CDR1 is MNHNY, CDR2 SVGAGI (reference sequence). This CDR3 region has 13 residues. From its re-call of the 5' RACE reads, TCRdb lists each CDR3 protein once, without DNA. This sample's clone table lists 500,000 to 700,000 distinct CDR3 sequences. The sample comes from a study of T cells expressing NK-cell markers. Study-wide context: Source material for TCR beta repertoires consisted of sorted CD3+CD56+NKG2C+, CD3+CD56+NKG2C- and CD3+CD56-NKG2C+ T cells.

General study points: In more than 5 donors, dominant CD3+CD56+NKG2C+ clones formed roughly 1.0-7.5% of CD8+ cells. These clonotypes, the leaders elsewhere, also led the CD3+CD56-NKG2C+ fraction in a few donors.

The TCR comes from a man younger than 35 in good health. The sample consisted of blood T cells: a sorted CD56 or NKG2C T cell subset, CD4+ or CD8+ T cells, or bulk PBMC T cells (not recorded which). V is TRBV6-6 and J is TRBJ1-1; lacking DNA, the TRBD1 call made by TCRdb goes unchecked. CDR3 sequence reads: CASSPTGVVEAFF.